Listed here are 26 T cell receptor beta chains from one sample, sequenced in a study of Ad26.COV2.S vaccination and SARS-CoV-2 variants. Clones were read by immunoSEQ multiplex PCR, and TCRdb kept only the in-frame ones, dropping some. This sample carries about 390,000 clones, over 80% of them seen once, and the ten largest clones take around 1.7%. Stated treatment: about 20 received Ad26.COV2.S at low or high dose, single or two shots; several received placebo; per-sample allocation not given. The samples date from day 63 after the first vaccine or placebo injection. The sequenced sample was peripheral blood, obtained in a trial of Ad26.COV2.S vaccine versus placebo. These receptors all come from a person aged 18-65 years who received the Ad26.COV2.S COVID-19 vaccine or a placebo.

This clone has a handful of counts. This chain uses TRBV4-3 with TRBJ1-5; D remains ambiguous. V lost 3 bases to trimming and J lost 5 bases, with 17 bases between them. This CDR3 region has 16 residues. Per the germline V gene, CDR1 is LGHNA and CDR2 is YSLEER. In DNA form, the CDR3 reads TGCGCCAGCAGCCAGACGAGGGATAGGCTTTATCAGCCCCAGCATTTT. It encodes CASSQTRDRLYQPQHF.

The chain joins TRBV10-2 to TRBJ2-3; D is ambiguous. Trimming left V 7 bases short and J 9 bases short, with 14 bases between. CDR3 size: 12 residues. Germline V gene data show CDR1 as WSHSY and CDR2 as SAAADI. Here the CDR3 reads CASNLDGATQYF. The CDR3 DNA sequence: TGCGCCAGCAACCTCGACGGCGCCACGCAGTATTTT.

The CDR3 DNA is TGTGCCAGCAGTTACTCTCACTCCTACGAGCAGTACTTC. Its protein is CASSYSHSYEQYF. This chain uses TRBV6-2 or TRBV6-3 with TRBJ2-7; D remains unclear. The length of the CDR3 is 13 residues. Germline V lookup: CDR1 MNHEY, CDR2 SVGEGT. V lost 0 bases and J 0 bases, leaving 3 bases between the germline ends.

This clone has just one count. The rearrangement joins TRBV6-5 to TRBJ2-1; D unresolved. V lost 4 bases to trimming and J lost 6 bases, with 19 bases between them. Per germline, CDR1 MNHEY and CDR2 SVGAGI. This CDR3 has 16 residues. The DNA of the CDR3 is TGTGCCAGCAGTTCAAGACGGTGGAGTATCCGCAATGAGCAGTTCTTC. Amino acid sequence: CASSSRRWSIRNEQFF.

The rearrangement links TRBV14 to TRBJ2-5; D remains unclear. V was pared by 6 bases and J by 5 bases, with 10 bases between. This CDR3 has 12 residues. Looked up from germline, CDR1 is SGHDN and CDR2 is FVKESK. The CDR3 region is CASSSIGETQYF. DNA for the CDR3: TGTGCCAGCAGTTCGATCGGGGAGACCCAGTACTTC.

The chain joins TRBV6-5 to TRBJ2-1, with D perhaps assigned TRBD1 or TRBD2 (5 bases each). Trimming removed 6 bases at V and 10 bases at J, with 19 bases between. CDR1 is MNHEY and CDR2 is SVGAGI in the germline V gene. The CDR3 loop spans 14 amino acids. In DNA, the CDR3 is TGTGCCAGCAGCGGGACCCACGGCCGTTTGGAGCAGTTCTTC. Translation gives CASSGTHGRLEQFF.

The genes are TRBV19 and TRBJ1-1; 7 bases agree with TRBD1. V lost 4 bases, J lost 4 bases, and 12 bases stayed unmatched. The CDR3 spans 16 residues. CDR1 and CDR2 from the germline V gene are LNHDA and SQIVND (reference sequence). The CDR3 nucleotides read TGTGCCAGTAGTACCCAAAATCGACAGGGTGGCACTGAAGCTTTCTTT. Amino acids: CASSTQNRQGGTEAFF.

Here the CDR3 reads CASSLGTVSGELFF. The CDR3 nucleotides read TGTGCCAGCAGCTTGGGGACAGTAAGCGGGGAGCTGTTTTTT. The chain has TRBV5-8 and TRBJ2-2; tentatively, D is TRBD1 (6 bases). The CDR3 consists of 14 residues. Trimming pared 0 bases from V and 7 bases from J, leaving 10 bases between. Per the germline V gene, CDR1 is SGHTS and CDR2 is YDEGEE.

The rearrangement joins TRBV9 to TRBJ1-3; perhaps TRBD1 as D (6 bases). Looked up from germline, CDR1 is SGDLS and CDR2 is YYNGEE. The CDR3 is 14 amino acids. V dropped 3 bases and J dropped 4 bases, with 11 bases sitting between them. The CDR3 spells CASSGAGVGNTIYF. The CDR3 region has the DNA TGTGCCAGCAGCGGAGCAGGGGTAGGAAACACCATATATTTT.

This rearrangement joins TRBV6-6 to TRBJ2-1; 9 bases line up with TRBD1. Germline values: CDR1 MNHNY, CDR2 SVGAGI (reference sequence). The CDR3 consists of 13 residues. Trimming removed 6 bases from V and 7 bases from J; junction bases left unmatched: 4. In nucleotides, the CDR3 is TGTGCCAGCAGCCCGGGACAGGGTAATGAGCAGTTCTTC. It specifies CASSPGQGNEQFF.

The J gene is TRBJ2-5, the V gene TRBV7-9; D assignment may be TRBD1 or TRBD2 (7 bases each). V lost 5 bases to trimming and J lost 4 bases, with 14 bases between them. This CDR3 has 14 amino acids. Germline loops: CDR1 SEHNR, CDR2 FQNEAQ (reference sequence). The DNA for the CDR3 is TGTGCCAGCAGCGACAGGGAGGGAGGAGAGACCCAGTACTTC. It specifies CASSDREGGETQYF.

The chain combines TRBV9 with TRBJ1-3; D is possibly TRBD1 (5 bases). Trimming pared 4 bases from V and 0 bases from J, leaving 17 bases between. The length of the CDR3 is 17 residues. CDR1 and CDR2 (germline): SGDLS, YYNGEE. The CDR3 DNA is TGTGCCAGCAGCTCGCCCCCCGGGACGTACTCTGGAAACACCATATATTTT. This gives the protein CASSSPPGTYSGNTIYF.

This clone was picked up one time. V is TRBV6-5 and J is TRBJ1-3; 8 bases fit TRBD1. V lost 5 bases and J lost 0; bases outside the gene matches: 3. The CDR3 contains 15 residues. Looked up from germline, CDR1 is MNHEY and CDR2 is SVGAGI. The CDR3 DNA sequence: TGTGCCAGCAGTCCGGACAGGGCCTCTGGAAACACCATATATTTT. Protein product: CASSPDRASGNTIYF.

The chain is built from TRBV7-2 and TRBJ2-3; D remains ambiguous. V was pared by 0 bases and J by 2 bases, with 6 bases between. Per germline, CDR1 SGHTA and CDR2 FQGNSA. There are 14 residues in the CDR3. The CDR3 DNA follows: TGTGCCAGCAGCTTAGCGGGGTACACAGATACGCAGTATTTT. This codes for CASSLAGYTDTQYF.

Points on this clone: In the same sample, other DNA sequences code for this CDR3. The CDR3 DNA follows: TGTGCCAGCAGTTATTCGGGGGGGCGGGAGACCCAGTACTTC. This gives the protein CASSYSGGRETQYF. V is TRBV6-5 and J is TRBJ2-5; 8 nucleotides match TRBD2. The CDR3 is made up of 14 amino acids. J was trimmed by 5 bases and V by 3 bases; bases with no gene match: 5. Germline values: CDR1 MNHEY, CDR2 SVGAGI.

The chain uses TRBV21-1 and TRBJ2-7; the table's D call, TRBD1, was not checked against the DNA. TRBV21-1 is recorded as a pseudogene. The CDR3 consists of 15 residues. The CDR3 nucleotides are TGTGCCAGCAGCGTGCCCGGGACACCCAGCTACGAGCAGTACTTC. It is translated as CASSVPGTPSYEQYF.

The V and J genes are TRBV5-1 and TRBJ2-3, with D perhaps being TRBD1 or TRBD2 (5 bases each). The V gene lost 4 bases and the J gene lost 2 bases, with 17 bases spanning the gap. The germline CDR1 and CDR2 sequences are SGHRS and YFSETQ. There are 16 residues in the CDR3. The DNA of the CDR3 is TGCGCCAGCAGCCTGGGTCCGGGGCGACACACAGATACGCAGTATTTT. Translation: CASSLGPGRHTDTQYF.

In this sample, this clone turned up many times. The chain joins TRBV4-3 to TRBJ1-2; the match to TRBD1 covers 11 bases. The junction had 8 bases not matched to a gene; V was cut back by 2 bases and J by 6 bases. The CDR3 spans 16 residues. Germline lookup yields CDR1 LGHNA and CDR2 YSLEER. The CDR3 nucleotides are TGCGCCAGCAGCCAACAATACGGACAGGGGGCGGATGGCTACACCTTC. Protein product: CASSQQYGQGADGYTF.

The chain combines TRBV7-9 with TRBJ2-3; TRBD2 matches at 10 bases. Germline V gene lookup returns CDR1 SEHNR and CDR2 FQNEAQ (reference sequence). This CDR3 spans 17 amino acids. Trimming cost V 3 bases and J 2 bases; bases outside gene matches: 8. As DNA, the CDR3 is TGTGCCAGCAGCTTTTCCCTAGCGGGGGAAAACACAGATACGCAGTATTTT. Residues: CASSFSLAGENTDTQYF.

This rearrangement joins TRBV28 to TRBJ1-6; D uncertain. Germline lookup yields CDR1 MDHEN and CDR2 SYDVKM. V was clipped by 3 bases and J by 0 bases, with 9 bases between them. The CDR3 has 16 amino acids. As DNA, the CDR3 is TGTGCCAGCAGTTTGACCGGGAGCTCCTATAATTCACCCCTCCACTTT. Translation: CASSLTGSSYNSPLHF.

The gene calls are TRBV15 and TRBJ2-3; D remains ambiguous. Trimming pared 0 bases from V and 1 base from J, leaving 5 bases between. This CDR3 has 14 amino acids. Looked up from germline, CDR1 is LNHNV and CDR2 is YYDKDF (reference sequence). The CDR3 region is CATSRESGTDTQYF. The DNA of the CDR3 is TGTGCCACCAGCAGAGAGTCCGGCACAGATACGCAGTATTTT.

The CDR3 sequence is CASSPGVGGLFF. CDR3 in DNA: TGTGCCAGCAGCCCCGGGGTCGGGGGACTGTTTTTT. The J gene is TRBJ1-4, the V gene TRBV7-6; a weak D match, TRBD1 (5 bases). Per the germline V gene, CDR1 is SGHVS and CDR2 is FNYEAQ. V shed 5 bases and J shed 13 bases, with 14 bases lying between them. The CDR3 extends over 12 amino acids. Variable domain in full (rest from reference TRBV7-6 and TRBJ1-4): GAGVSQSPRYKVTKRGQDVALRCDPISGHVSLYWYRQALGQGPEFLTYFNYEAQQDKSGLPNDRFSAERPEGSISTLTIQRTEQRDSAMYRCASSPGVGGLFFGSGTQLSVL.

As DNA, the CDR3 is TGTGCCAGCAGTTTAATGGCAGGGGTTGGCAATCAGCCCCAGCATTTT. Amino acids: CASSLMAGVGNQPQHF. This chain uses TRBV28 with TRBJ1-5; maybe TRBD1 (6 bases). Germline V CDR1 and CDR2: MDHEN, SYDVKM. V lost 2 bases to trimming and J lost 2 bases, with 13 bases between them. This CDR3 is 16 amino acids long. Variable domain in full (rest from reference TRBV28 and TRBJ1-5): DVKVTQSSRYLVKRTGEKVFLECVQDMDHENMFWYRQDPGLGLRLIYFSYDVKMKEKGDIPEGYSVSREKKERFSLILESASTNQTSMYLCASSLMAGVGNQPQHFGDGTRLSIL.

There are many counts of this clone. The rearrangement joins TRBV6-2 or TRBV6-3 to TRBJ1-5; D is unresolved. The germline V and J ends were trimmed by 0 bases and 9 bases, with 21 bases remaining between them. The CDR3 extends over 17 amino acids. Germline V gene lookup returns CDR1 MNHEY and CDR2 SVGEGT. CDR3 coding DNA: TGTGCCAGCAGTTACTCGCCGCTCCGGGAACCTAGAGGGCCCCAGCATTTT. This translates into CASSYSPLREPRGPQHF.

The chain is built from TRBV7-9 and TRBJ2-3; 7 positions agree with TRBD1. There are 15 residues in the CDR3. Germline lookup yields CDR1 SEHNR and CDR2 FQNEAQ (reference sequence). J lost 4 bases, V lost 3 bases, and 7 bases had no gene match. This CDR3 is CASSLIQGNSDTQYF. CDR3 DNA sequence: TGTGCCAGCAGCTTGATACAGGGGAATTCAGATACGCAGTATTTT.

This chain joins TRBV9 and TRBJ2-1; D is undetermined. The germline V gene has CDR1 SGDLS and CDR2 YYNGEE. CDR3 length: 16 amino acids. Trimming left V 4 bases short and J 2 bases short, with 16 bases between. This CDR3 reads CASSPWAANTYNEQFF. CDR3 nucleotide sequence: TGTGCCAGCAGCCCCTGGGCGGCCAACACCTACAATGAGCAGTTCTTC.